The 5 T cell receptor beta chains below were found in one sample sequenced in a study of OX40 agonist ivuxolimab in advanced cancers. Sequenced by immunoSEQ multiplex PCR; TCRdb stores in-frame clones only, minus some. This table holds approximately 74,000 clones, roughly 82% found once. Sequences were derived from CD4+ or CD8+ T cells sorted from blood, sampled in a trial of the OX40 agonist ivuxolimab. All receptors come from an adult with an advanced solid tumor such as melanoma, head and neck, liver or kidney cancer.

The CDR3 loop reads CASSNRGGTATNEKLFF. For the CDR3, the DNA is TGTGCCAGTAGCAACCGCGGCGGGACTGCGACTAATGAAAAACTGTTTTTT. V usage is TRBV19 and J usage is TRBJ1-4; weak D call: TRBD1 (5 bases). The CDR3 covers 17 residues. The germline V gene encodes CDR1 LNHDA and CDR2 SQIVND (reference sequence). Trimming shortened V by 6 bases and J by 2 bases, and 19 bases separated the two germline ends.

V and J are TRBV27 and TRBJ2-3; D may be TRBD2 (5 bases). Germline V gene lookup returns CDR1 MNHEY and CDR2 SMNVEV (reference sequence). V was cut by 0 bases and J by 4 bases, with 11 bases left in between. This CDR3 comprises 15 residues. The CDR3: CASSLSGLGADTQYF. In nucleotides, the CDR3 is TGTGCCAGCAGTTTATCGGGCTTGGGAGCAGATACGCAGTATTTT.

The chain has TRBV18 and TRBJ1-1; TRBD1 is a possible D gene (5 bases). This CDR3 region has 13 residues. The V gene's germline CDR1 is KGHSH and CDR2 LQKENI. The germline V and J ends were trimmed by 5 bases and 3 bases, with 10 bases remaining between them. CDR3 in amino acids: CASSTLGDTEAFF. The CDR3 DNA reads as TGTGCCAGCTCAACTTTAGGGGACACTGAAGCTTTCTTT.

This clone was seen only a few times. The rearrangement joins TRBV6-6 to TRBJ2-3, with no clear D. Deletions cut 6 bases from V and 4 bases from J, with 14 bases between. The CDR3 spans 14 residues. Germline values: CDR1 MNHNY, CDR2 SVGAGI (reference sequence). CDR3 nucleotide sequence: TGTGCCAGCAGCCTCCAAAATTGGGCAGATACGCAGTATTTT. Translation: CASSLQNWADTQYF.

The rearrangement uses TRBV29-1 and TRBJ1-1; D is unclear. CDR3 length: 12 amino acids. V lost 1 base, J lost 11 bases, and 14 bases lay in between. Per the germline V gene, CDR1 is SQVTM and CDR2 is ANQGSEA. The CDR3 reads CSVEVGGGDAFF. The DNA for the CDR3 is TGCAGCGTTGAAGTAGGCGGCGGGGATGCTTTCTTT.